A single sample gave rise to the 6 T cell receptor beta chains below, sequenced in a study of cytomegalovirus exposure and HLA in healthy donors. With 60 Vbeta and 13 Jbeta primers, the PCR was carried out. The data were produced by immunoSEQ multiplex PCR, yet TCRdb's version contains in-frame clones alone and is incomplete. This sample has about 100,000 clones, with around 72% found just once. The sample taken for sequencing was PBMCs. The source of these receptors is a male donor in good health and CMV-seropositive.

The genes are TRBV7-8 and TRBJ1-1, with D uncertain. The V end was cut by 4 bases, the J end by 2 bases, with 11 bases between. This CDR3 comprises 14 residues. Germline CDR1 and CDR2: SGHVS and FQNEAQ. CDR3 bases: TGTGCCAGCAGCTGGAGCAGAGGAAACACTGAAGCTTTCTTT. It specifies CASSWSRGNTEAFF.

The chain links TRBV5-4 to TRBJ2-5; tentative D call: TRBD1 (6 bases). The CDR3 has 13 residues. The germline CDR1 and CDR2 sequences are SGHNT and YYREEE (reference sequence). V lost 4 bases, J lost 5 bases, and 12 bases lay in between. The CDR3 coding sequence is TGTGCCAGCAGCATTCAGGGGTCGGAGACCCAGTACTTC. Its protein is CASSIQGSETQYF.

This chain links TRBV6-5 with TRBJ1-1, with a tentative D call TRBD1 (5 bases). The length of the CDR3 is 14 residues. Trimming took 6 bases from V and 5 from J, leaving 16 bases between them. Germline V lookup: CDR1 MNHEY, CDR2 SVGAGI. Here the CDR3 DNA reads TGTGCCAGCAGCCGGACGGGGGGAGGAACTGAAGCTTTCTTT. It specifies CASSRTGGGTEAFF.

The V and J genes are TRBV2 and TRBJ2-7; the D gene is possibly TRBD1 (6 bases). This CDR3 has 15 amino acids. Between the trimmed V and J ends, which lost 2 bases and 3 bases, there was a span of 14 bases. From germline, CDR1 is SNHLY and CDR2 FYNNEI. CDR3 in amino acids: CASSERFTGNYEQYF. In nucleotides, the CDR3 is TGTGCCAGCAGTGAACGGTTTACAGGGAACTACGAGCAGTACTTC.

The rearrangement links TRBV7-2 to TRBJ1-3; D is perhaps TRBD1 (5 bases). Germline CDR1 reads SGHTA; CDR2 reads FQGNSA. The CDR3 sequence is 15 residues long. The V end lost 1 base, the J end lost 8 bases, and 15 bases lay between the germline ends. The CDR3, as DNA: TGTGCCAGCAGCTTAGAATCCAGGGTTGTAGACACCATATATTTT. Its translation: CASSLESRVVDTIYF.

V usage is TRBV11-3 and J usage is TRBJ1-4; the D gene is possibly TRBD1 (5 bases). Trimming stripped 3 bases from V and 6 bases from J, with 17 bases between. The CDR3 totals 16 residues. CDR1 and CDR2 from the germline V gene are SGHNT and YENEEA. The chain's CDR3 is CASSFPRGLGDEKLFF. CDR3 DNA: TGTGCCAGCAGCTTCCCGCGGGGACTAGGGGATGAAAAACTGTTTTTT. The entire variable domain, with the rest obtained from reference TRBV11-3 and TRBJ1-4, is as follows: EAGVVQSPRYKIIEKKQPVAFWCNPISGHNTLYWYLQNLGQGPELLIRYENEEAVDDSQLPKDRFSAERLKGVDSTLKIQPAELGDSAVYLCASSFPRGLGDEKLFFGSGTQLSVL.